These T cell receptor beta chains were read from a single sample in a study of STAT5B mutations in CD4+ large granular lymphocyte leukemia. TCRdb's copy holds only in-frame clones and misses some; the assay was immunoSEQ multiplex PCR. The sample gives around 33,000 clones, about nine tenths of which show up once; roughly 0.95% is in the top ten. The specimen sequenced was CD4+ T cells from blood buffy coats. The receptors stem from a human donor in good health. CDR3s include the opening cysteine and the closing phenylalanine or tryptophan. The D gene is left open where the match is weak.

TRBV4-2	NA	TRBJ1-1	CASSQDRAANTEAFF
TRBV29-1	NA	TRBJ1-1	CSAEGHGDTEAFF
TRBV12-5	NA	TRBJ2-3	CASGGWLSTDTQYF
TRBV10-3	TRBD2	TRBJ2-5	CAISASSGRAGEQYF
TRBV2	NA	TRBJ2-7	CASTPQVRREQYF
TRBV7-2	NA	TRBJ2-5	CASSPSYQGQETQYF
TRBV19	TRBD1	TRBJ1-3	CASRMTGLQNTIYF
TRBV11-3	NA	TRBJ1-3	CASSLVGTVSGNTIYF
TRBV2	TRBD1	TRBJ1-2	CASMQGQGNYGYTF
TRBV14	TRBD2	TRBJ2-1	CASSPPPGLADNEQFF
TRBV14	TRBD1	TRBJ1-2	CASSQGRGGVWVYGYTF
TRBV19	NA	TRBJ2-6	CASSISGANVLTF
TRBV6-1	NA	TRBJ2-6	CASRSRSSGANVLTF
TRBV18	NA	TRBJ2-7	CASSPKTVSSYEQYF
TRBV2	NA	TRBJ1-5	CASSAQGSNQPQHF
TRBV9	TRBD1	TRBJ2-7	CASSVGQGAGEQYF
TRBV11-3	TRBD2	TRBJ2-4	CASSPTPSGRGNIQYF
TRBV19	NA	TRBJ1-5	CASSVGRAGNQPQHF
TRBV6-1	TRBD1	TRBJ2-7	CASSVRDRGTSEQYF
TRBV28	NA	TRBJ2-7	CASSPRDHEQYF
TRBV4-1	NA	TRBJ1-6	CASCSHGINSPLHF
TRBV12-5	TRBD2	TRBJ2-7	CASGFTLLADYVSYEQYF
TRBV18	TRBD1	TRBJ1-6	CASSRDRDSPLHF
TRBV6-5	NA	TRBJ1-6	CASSSLFDSPLHF
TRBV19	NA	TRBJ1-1	CASSMKVGTEAFF
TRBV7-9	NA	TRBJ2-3	CASSDGPSADTQYF
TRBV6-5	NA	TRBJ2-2	CAPGRNPNTGELFF
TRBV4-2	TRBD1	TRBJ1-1	CASSQAEGAGLNTEAFF
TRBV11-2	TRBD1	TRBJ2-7	CASSTNRGASYEQYF
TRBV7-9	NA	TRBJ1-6	CASSRGRGGSPLHF
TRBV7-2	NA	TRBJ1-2	CASSDGPGPNYGYTF
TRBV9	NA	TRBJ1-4	CASSVDATNEKLFF
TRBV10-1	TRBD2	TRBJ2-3	CASSKGLAGVTDTQYF
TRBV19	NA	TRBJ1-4	CASSAELLSNEKLFF
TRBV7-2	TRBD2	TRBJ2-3	CASSLALAGGTDTQYF
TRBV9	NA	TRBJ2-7	CASSVAPDGLGEQYF
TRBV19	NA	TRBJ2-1	CASSIDPSGTYNEQFF
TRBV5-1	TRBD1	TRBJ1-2	CASQPGTGTFYGYTF
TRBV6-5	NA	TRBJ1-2	CASGRQMGTNYGYTF
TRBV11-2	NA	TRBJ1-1	CASSSSDRQNTEAFF
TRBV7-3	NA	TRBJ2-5	CASSPGLETQYF
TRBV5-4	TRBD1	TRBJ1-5	CASSRQGQPQHF